This entry concerns a single T cell receptor beta chain. Authors' analysis steps: By means of reference gene primer amplification, nucleated cell counts were estimated. Sequencing used immunoSEQ multiplex PCR; TCRdb keeps in-frame clones, though not all of them. D and trimming were read from the DNA, whereas the V and J calls and clone size are those reported in that table. The data contain approximately 75,000 clones, around 80% of them seen just once; the ten biggest clones take up under 25%. The data were taken from a study of blood T cell repertoires in COVID-19. The wider study: Spain, Italy and the United States supplied samples that represented acute and convalescent COVID-19.

The TCR was taken from a woman aged 45-60 years with acute or convalescent COVID-19. Sample: peripheral blood.

For the CDR3, the DNA is TGTGCCAGTTGGGGGGGTTTTGAAAAACTGTTTTTT. Translation gives CASWGGFEKLFF. The chain links TRBV6-5 to TRBJ1-4; the D gene is possibly TRBD1 (5 bases). CDR3 length: 12 amino acids. Trimming removed 9 bases from V and 7 bases from J, with 12 bases in between. The germline V gene encodes CDR1 MNHEY and CDR2 SVGAGI.